Shown below are 2 T cell receptor beta chains from a single sample sequenced in a study of radiation and T cells in renal cell carcinoma. The time point here: blood 2 weeks post-SBRT. The treatment was: 15 Gy SBRT to primary tumor, nephrectomy 4 weeks later. This table comes from immunoSEQ multiplex PCR, and its TCRdb copy is limited to in-frame clones, with some not included. Among about 150,000 clones listed, roughly 86% were seen once. Material: blood, obtained from a patient whose treatment included radiotherapy and nephrectomy. These receptors were collected from a woman in her forties or fifties with renal cell carcinoma.

The V call is TRBV19, the J call TRBJ1-3; 8 bases match TRBD1. The CDR3 sequence is 15 residues long. V was clipped by 6 bases and J by 0 bases; unmatched bases: 4. Germline V CDR1 and CDR2: LNHDA, SQIVND (reference sequence). The CDR3 DNA is TGTGCCAGTAGCTCGACAGGGGACTCTGGAAACACCATATATTTT. This encodes CASSSTGDSGNTIYF.

V usage is TRBV2 and J usage is TRBJ1-6, with D possibly being TRBD1 (5 bases). V lost 3 bases and J 9 bases, leaving 12 bases between the germline ends. CDR3 length equals 14 residues. The germline V gene has CDR1 SNHLY and CDR2 FYNNEI. The CDR3 nucleotides are TGTGCCAGCAGTGATCAGTGGGGCGTTTCACCCCTCCACTTT. Translated: CASSDQWGVSPLHF.